A single T cell receptor (beta chain) is shown here with its context. This specimen belongs to a study of shared clonotypes between healthy human individuals. Sequencing was performed with immunoSEQ multiplex PCR; in TCRdb, only in-frame clones are kept and a portion is missing. The sample includes about 490,000 clones, roughly 80% of them seen just once. The CDR3 consists of 11 residues. V was pared by 5 bases and J by 7 bases, with 9 bases between. From germline, CDR1 is GTSNPN and CDR2 SVGIG (reference sequence). Sequenced input: PBMCs. The chain links TRBV30 to TRBJ1-5; D uncertain. The sequence was collected from a woman between 40 and 55 years old in good health. Some clones in this sample may be carry-over from other donors' samples. The DNA of the CDR3 is TGTGCCTGGGGGAACGGGCAGCCCCAGCATTTT. It encodes CAWGNGQPQHF.